Presented here are 14 T cell receptor beta chains from one specimen sequenced in a study of cytomegalovirus exposure and HLA in healthy donors. TCRdb's copy holds only in-frame clones and misses some; the assay was immunoSEQ multiplex PCR. The sample contains roughly 140,000 clones, just over 85% of which appear only once. The sequenced sample consisted of PBMCs. The receptors derive from a woman aged 18-29 years in good health and CMV-seropositive.

V gene TRBV9 combines with J gene TRBJ2-2; 7 nucleotides agree with TRBD2. Looked up from germline, CDR1 is SGDLS and CDR2 is YYNGEE. The CDR3 loop spans 12 amino acids. J lost 7 bases, V lost 3 bases, and 0 bases had no gene match. CDR3 residues: CASSAGGGELFF. The CDR3 nucleotides are TGTGCCAGCAGCGCGGGGGGCGGGGAGCTGTTTTTT.

The genes are TRBV28 and TRBJ1-4; 11 bases map to TRBD1. CDR3 size: 14 residues. With V trimmed by 6 bases and J by 11 bases, 8 bases remained unmatched. Germline-derived CDR1 and CDR2 are MDHEN and SYDVKM. The CDR3: CASSGTGGGAKLFF. Here the CDR3 DNA reads TGTGCCAGCAGCGGGACAGGGGGGGGTGCGAAACTGTTTTTT. Variable domain in full (rest from reference TRBV28 and TRBJ1-4): DVKVTQSSRYLVKRTGEKVFLECVQDMDHENMFWYRQDPGLGLRLIYFSYDVKMKEKGDIPEGYSVSREKKERFSLILESASTNQTSMYLCASSGTGGGAKLFFGSGTQLSVL.

The V gene is TRBV5-1, the J gene TRBJ1-6; D perhaps matches TRBD1 (5 bases). V lost 4 bases and J 6 bases, leaving 14 bases between the germline ends. Germline V gene sequence: CDR1 SGHRS, CDR2 YFSETQ. The CDR3 covers 15 residues. The CDR3 sequence: CASSDQGTPNSPLHF. The CDR3 DNA reads TGCGCCAGCAGCGACCAGGGAACGCCTAATTCACCCCTCCACTTT.

V and J are TRBV6-5 and TRBJ2-7, with 12 bases lining up with TRBD2. The junction had 4 bases not matched to a gene; V was cut back by 6 bases and J by 4 bases. Germline CDR1 reads MNHEY; CDR2 reads SVGAGI. The CDR3 sequence is 14 residues long. CDR3 sequence (DNA): TGTGCCAGCAGGGAGACTAGCGGGAGTTACGAGCAGTACTTC. This codes for CASRETSGSYEQYF.

The chain combines TRBV10-3 with TRBJ2-3; 10 positions match TRBD2. This CDR3 comprises 18 residues. V was clipped by 8 bases and J by 3 bases; unmatched bases: 17. CDR1 is ENHRY, CDR2 SYGVKD, per germline. The CDR3 loop is CAISRTSGDLGATDTQYF. Written as DNA, the CDR3 is TGTGCCATCTCTCGTACTAGCGGGGATCTAGGGGCGACAGATACGCAGTATTTT.

This chain connects TRBV10-3 to TRBJ2-7; 7 bases are a match to TRBD2. V lost 2 bases, J lost 6 bases, and 16 bases stayed unmatched. The CDR3 loop spans 17 amino acids. CDR1 is ENHRY, CDR2 SYGVKD, per germline. CDR3 in amino acids: CAISEPSIGGSVGEQYF. The CDR3 DNA reads as TGTGCCATCAGTGAGCCCTCAATCGGCGGGAGCGTTGGCGAGCAGTACTTC.

The rearrangement joins TRBV2 to TRBJ1-6; no clear D. CDR1 is SNHLY, CDR2 FYNNEI, per germline. The V and J ends lost 7 bases and 0 bases respectively, with 10 bases between them. CDR3 length equals 15 residues. CDR3 in amino acids: CASIRESSYNSPLHF. CDR3 DNA: TGTGCCAGCATCCGGGAGAGCTCCTATAATTCACCCCTCCACTTT.

This chain uses TRBV7-9 with TRBJ2-1, with 8 bases fitting TRBD1. From germline, CDR1 is SEHNR and CDR2 FQNEAQ (reference sequence). The CDR3 length is 13 residues. V trimming: 7 bases; J trimming: 7 bases; junction bases outside the gene matches: 6. The CDR3, as DNA: TGTGCCAGCACCGGACAGGGTGAAAATGAGCAGTTCTTC. Translated: CASTGQGENEQFF.

The V call is TRBV10-3, the J call TRBJ1-2, with 9 bases aligning to TRBD1. V trimming: 4 bases; J trimming: 8 bases; junction bases outside the gene matches: 2. The germline gives CDR1 ENHRY, CDR2 SYGVKD. There are 12 residues in the CDR3. CDR3 DNA: TGTGCCATCAGTGGGGACAGGGTCGGCTACACCTTC. Its translation is CAISGDRVGYTF.

The chain is built from TRBV6-5 and TRBJ1-4, with D possibly TRBD1 on 5 matching bases. Trimming removed 10 bases at V and 7 bases at J, with 16 bases between. Per germline, CDR1 MNHEY and CDR2 SVGAGI. This CDR3 comprises 13 residues. The DNA of the CDR3 is TGTGCCACCTCTAGGGCGGGGGTTGAAAAACTGTTTTTT. Translation gives CATSRAGVEKLFF.

This sequence joins TRBV12-1 and TRBJ1-2; the D call of TRBD1 is as the table states it, not checked on the DNA. TRBV12-1 is a documented pseudogene. The CDR3 length is 14 residues. CDR3 DNA: TGTGCCAGCAGCTCCGGGACAGGGCACTATGGCTACACCTTC. It specifies CASSSGTGHYGYTF.

This chain connects TRBV15 to TRBJ2-3, with 10 bases identical to TRBD2. V was clipped by 0 bases and J by 2 bases; unmatched bases: 11. Germline CDR1 and CDR2: LNHNV and YYDKDF (reference sequence). The CDR3 runs 19 residues. The CDR3 here is CATSRDKPGSGGDTDTQYF. As DNA, the CDR3 is TGTGCCACCAGCAGAGATAAGCCTGGAAGCGGGGGGGACACAGATACGCAGTATTTT.

V is TRBV5-1 and J is TRBJ1-2, with 7 bases matching TRBD1. Germline V CDR1 and CDR2: SGHRS, YFSETQ. The trim removed 4 bases at V and 5 bases at J, leaving 14 bases unmatched. The CDR3 is made up of 16 amino acids. The CDR3 loop reads CASSPGHTDRSYGYTF. The CDR3 DNA reads TGCGCCAGCAGCCCTGGACACACGGACAGGTCGTATGGCTACACCTTC. The full variable domain, its missing parts supplied by reference TRBV5-1 and TRBJ1-2, is KAGVTQTPRYLIKTRGQQVTLSCSPISGHRSVSWYQQTPGQGLQFLFEYFSETQRNKGNFPGRFSGRQFSNSRSEMNVSTLELGDSALYLCASSPGHTDRSYGYTFGSGTRLTVV.

The chain uses TRBV27 and TRBJ1-2, with 11 nucleotides matching TRBD1. The J segment lost 2 bases and the V segment lost 5 bases, leaving 4 bases of the junction unmatched. CDR3 length equals 15 residues. The germline gives CDR1 MNHEY, CDR2 SMNVEV (reference sequence). The CDR3 sequence: CASSPRTGGNYGYTF. The CDR3 bases are TGTGCCAGCAGTCCTCGGACAGGGGGCAACTATGGCTACACCTTC.